The 23 T cell receptor beta chains presented below share a single source sample, sequenced in a study of blood T cell repertoires in COVID-19. Libraries were prepared by immunoSEQ multiplex PCR; TCRdb keeps only in-frame clonotypes and omits some of them. The sample records 100,000 or so clones, 75% to 95% being singletons. The material sequenced was peripheral blood. These receptors all stem from a woman aged 50 to 65 in a cohort sampled during active COVID-19.

V and J are TRBV18 and TRBJ2-3; D perhaps matches TRBD1 (6 bases). CDR3 size: 16 residues. From germline, CDR1 is KGHSH and CDR2 LQKENI. V lost 0 bases and J 1 base, leaving 11 bases between the germline ends. Here the CDR3 reads CASSPPGAGGTDTQYF. CDR3 DNA sequence: TGTGCCAGCTCACCACCGGGGGCAGGGGGCACAGATACGCAGTATTTT. Drawing the rest from reference TRBV18 and TRBJ2-3, the complete variable domain is NAGVMQNPRHLVRRRGQEARLRCSPMKGHSHVYWYRQLPEEGLKFMVYLQKENIIDESGMPKERFSAEFPKEGPSILRIQQVVRGDSAAYFCASSPPGAGGTDTQYFGPGTRLTVL.

This clone was observed once. J is TRBJ2-1 and V is TRBV6-4, with 8 bases fitting TRBD2. Germline V lookup: CDR1 MRHNA, CDR2 SNTAGT. The V and J ends lost 6 bases and 6 bases, in that order; junction bases with no gene match: 10. This CDR3 spans 15 amino acids. CDR3 nucleotide sequence: TGTGCCAGCAGCCCAGAAAGCGGGAGAGCCAATGAGCAGTTCTTC. Amino acids: CASSPESGRANEQFF.

This chain links TRBV18 with TRBJ1-5; possibly TRBD1 for D (5 bases). Trimming stripped 2 bases from V and 3 bases from J, with 11 bases between. The CDR3 loop spans 15 amino acids. From germline, CDR1 is KGHSH and CDR2 LQKENI. The CDR3, as DNA: TGTGCCAGCTCACCAGCAACAGGCCTCAATCAGCCCCAGCATTTT. Its protein product is CASSPATGLNQPQHF.

This clone was found once. The V and J genes are TRBV19 and TRBJ1-6; 9 positions agree with TRBD1. V lost 6 bases and J lost 8; bases outside the gene matches: 5. Per the germline V gene, CDR1 is LNHDA and CDR2 is SQIVND (reference sequence). CDR3 length: 14 amino acids. The CDR3 protein is CASRQTGGDSPLHF. In DNA, the CDR3 is TGTGCCAGTAGACAAACAGGGGGCGATTCACCCCTCCACTTT.

This clone came up once. The chain links TRBV7-8 to TRBJ2-5, with 7 bases fitting TRBD1. J gave up 2 bases and V 1 base, and 7 bases lay outside the gene matches. CDR1 SGHVS and CDR2 FQNEAQ come from the germline V gene. The CDR3 has 16 residues. The CDR3 DNA reads as TGTGCCAGCAGCTTAGGATCCGCAGGGGGACAAGAGACCCAGTACTTC. Its translation is CASSLGSAGGQETQYF. The full variable domain, in which reference TRBV7-8 and TRBJ2-5 provide the parts outside the CDR3, is GAGVSQSPRYKVAKRGQDVALRCDPISGHVSLFWYQQALGQGPEFLTYFQNEAQLDKSGLPSDRFFAERPEGSVSTLKIQRTQQEDSAVYLCASSLGSAGGQETQYFGPGTRLLVL.

This clone was found a few times. The rearrangement joins TRBV5-5 to TRBJ1-6; the D is unclear. The germline V and J ends were trimmed by 7 bases and 8 bases, with 16 bases remaining between them. The CDR3 covers 14 residues. Germline V gene data show CDR1 as SGHKS and CDR2 as YYEKEE (reference sequence). CDR3 loop: CASGLALFDSPLHF. DNA for the CDR3: TGTGCCAGCGGGCTGGCACTGTTTGATTCACCCCTCCACTTT.

This chain links TRBV5-3 with TRBJ1-2; perhaps TRBD1 as D (5 bases). TRBV5-3 is annotated as an ORF whose role is uncertain. V gave up 4 bases and J gave up 2 bases, with 12 bases separating them. The CDR3 contains 14 residues. The CDR3 DNA follows: TGTGCCAGAAGCCCCTGGGGCGGCAACTATGGCTACACCTTC. This gives the protein CARSPWGGNYGYTF.

The J gene is TRBJ1-5, the V gene TRBV19; 7 nucleotides match TRBD1. This CDR3 comprises 15 residues. Unmatched junction bases numbered 14, after V lost 11 bases and J lost 4 bases. The germline V gene has CDR1 LNHDA and CDR2 SQIVND (reference sequence). The CDR3 is CAGGGGGRRNQPQHF. The CDR3 nucleotides read TGTGCCGGAGGGGGCGGGGGGAGGAGAAATCAGCCCCAGCATTTT.

The gene calls are TRBV29-1 and TRBJ2-5; TRBD1 is a possible D gene (6 bases). Germline CDR1 SQVTM, CDR2 ANQGSEA. The CDR3 totals 12 residues. V shed 2 bases and J shed 5 bases, with 9 bases lying between them. This CDR3 reads CSVEQGSETQYF. CDR3 DNA: TGCAGCGTTGAACAGGGGTCGGAGACCCAGTACTTC.

The genes are TRBV4-1 and TRBJ2-2; 7 bases align to TRBD1. The CDR3 spans 14 residues. CDR1 is MGHRA, CDR2 YSYEKL, per germline. V lost 5 bases and J lost 4; bases outside the gene matches: 4. The CDR3 nucleotides read TGCGCCAGCAGCTGGACAGGTTCCACCGGGGAGCTGTTTTTT. As protein: CASSWTGSTGELFF.

V gene TRBV27 combines with J gene TRBJ2-7; 7 bases map to TRBD2. With 5 bases clipped from V and 5 bases from J, the junction kept 6 bases outside the gene matches. There are 13 residues in the CDR3. CDR1 MNHEY and CDR2 SMNVEV come from the germline V gene (reference sequence). CDR3 amino acids: CASSDHGGDEQYF. The CDR3 bases are TGTGCCAGCAGTGACCATGGGGGGGACGAGCAGTACTTC.

The chain combines TRBV11-1 with TRBJ2-7; D is undetermined. The CDR3 runs 12 residues. Germline V CDR1 and CDR2: SGHAT, FQDESV (reference sequence). V was cut by 5 bases and J by 3 bases, with 8 bases left in between. The CDR3 region is CASSREIYEQYF. CDR3 DNA sequence: TGTGCCAGCAGCCGAGAGATCTACGAGCAGTACTTC. Drawing the rest from reference TRBV11-1 and TRBJ2-7, the complete variable domain is EAEVAQSPRYKITEKSQAVAFWCDPISGHATLYWYRQILGQGPELLVQFQDESVVDDSQLPKDRFSAERLKGVDSTLKIQPAELGDSAMYLCASSREIYEQYFGPGTRLTVT.

V and J are TRBV28 and TRBJ2-7, with D uncertain. Germline V gives CDR1 MDHEN, CDR2 SYDVKM. The CDR3 is 13 residues long. Trimming removed 5 bases at V and 6 bases at J, with 14 bases between. The CDR3, as DNA: TGTGCCAGCAGTCCCCGTACACCCTCCGAGCAGTACTTC. Amino acids: CASSPRTPSEQYF.

The CDR3 DNA follows: TGTGCCAGCAGTTTATCGTACAGGTCTGGAAACACCATATATTTT. Its translation: CASSLSYRSGNTIYF. The V call is TRBV27, the J call TRBJ1-3, with TRBD1 as a possible D gene (5 bases). Germline V CDR1 and CDR2: MNHEY, SMNVEV (reference sequence). The CDR3 has 15 residues. Trimming removed 0 bases at V and 1 base at J, with 7 bases between.

V and J are TRBV27 and TRBJ2-7, with TRBD1 identical over 7 bases. V gave up 6 bases and J gave up 6 bases; unmatched junction bases: 14. This CDR3 is built from 15 residues. The germline CDR1 and CDR2 sequences are MNHEY and SMNVEV (reference sequence). Here the CDR3 reads CASSSLDRLWSEQYF. The CDR3 nucleotides are TGTGCCAGCAGCTCTCTGGACAGGCTTTGGAGCGAGCAGTACTTC.

V and J are TRBV18 and TRBJ2-7; 7 bases fit TRBD1. With V trimmed by 4 bases and J by 6 bases, 12 bases remained unmatched. The CDR3 is 15 residues long. The V gene's germline CDR1 is KGHSH and CDR2 LQKENI. The chain's CDR3 is CASSLLGQVSSEQYF. DNA for the CDR3: TGTGCCAGCTCACTGCTTGGACAGGTATCATCCGAGCAGTACTTC.

The chain links TRBV5-5 to TRBJ1-1; a possible D gene is TRBD1 (5 bases). Trimming removed 1 base from V and 5 bases from J, with 24 bases in between. This CDR3 spans 18 amino acids. CDR1 is SGHKS and CDR2 is YYEKEE in the germline V gene (reference sequence). Here the CDR3 reads CASSLLGGRNPDGTEAFF. As DNA, the CDR3 is TGTGCCAGCAGCTTGCTGGGGGGACGAAACCCCGATGGGACTGAAGCTTTCTTT.

This clone has only one observation. The chain combines TRBV2 with TRBJ2-1, with a possible D match to TRBD1 (6 bases). The germline CDR1 and CDR2 sequences are SNHLY and FYNNEI. The CDR3 spans 17 residues. Deletions cut 2 bases from V and 4 bases from J, with 18 bases between. CDR3 sequence reads: CASSELRDGRGYNEQFF. For the CDR3, the DNA is TGTGCCAGCAGTGAACTAAGGGATGGCAGGGGTTACAATGAGCAGTTCTTC.

The V call is TRBV6-5, the J call TRBJ1-4, with D possibly being TRBD1 (5 bases). Deletions cut 5 bases from V and 5 bases from J, with 12 bases between. Per germline, CDR1 MNHEY and CDR2 SVGAGI. This CDR3 has 14 amino acids. CDR3 bases: TGTGCCAGCAGTAACCAGGGTGCCAATGAAAAACTGTTTTTT. The encoded protein is CASSNQGANEKLFF.

The rearrangement uses TRBV10-3 and TRBJ2-5, with a weak D call TRBD2 (6 bases). The CDR3 length is 13 residues. V was clipped by 5 bases and J by 1 base, with 8 bases between them. Germline V gene lookup returns CDR1 ENHRY and CDR2 SYGVKD. CDR3 amino acids: CAISSGGQETQYF. In DNA, the CDR3 is TGTGCCATCAGTTCCGGGGGCCAAGAGACCCAGTACTTC.

A single count supports this clone. V gene TRBV11-3 combines with J gene TRBJ2-7, with D perhaps TRBD1 (6 bases). Germline-derived CDR1 and CDR2 are SGHNT and YENEEA. This CDR3 is built from 17 residues. Between the trimmed V and J ends, which lost 0 bases and 0 bases, there was a span of 15 bases. CDR3 amino acids: CASSLDARGLNSYEQYF. The CDR3 DNA sequence: TGTGCCAGCAGCTTAGACGCGAGGGGGTTGAACTCCTACGAGCAGTACTTC.

In its sample, this clone was seen once. The V gene is TRBV5-1, the J gene TRBJ1-2; 7 bases line up with TRBD1. This CDR3 contains 15 residues. V dropped 4 bases and J dropped 4; count of bases not matched to a gene: 10. CDR1 and CDR2 from the germline V gene are SGHRS and YFSETQ. DNA for the CDR3: TGCGCCAGCAGCCAAACGACAGGGACCATCTATGGCTACACCTTC. It is translated as CASSQTTGTIYGYTF.

The CDR3 here is CSASKGQLAKNIQYF. CDR3 sequence (DNA): TGCAGTGCTAGTAAGGGACAGCTAGCCAAAAACATTCAGTACTTC. V gene TRBV20-1 combines with J gene TRBJ2-4; the match to TRBD1 covers 7 bases. CDR1 is DFQATT, CDR2 SNEGSKA, per germline (reference sequence). Losses at the gene ends were 3 bases for V and 0 bases for J; bases not matched to a gene: 5. The CDR3 runs 15 residues.